This entry is about one TCR beta chain. Germline V gives CDR1 SNHLY, CDR2 FYNNEI. V lost 0 bases to trimming and J lost 7 bases; unmatched junction nucleotides: 6. This CDR3 is built from 16 residues. The data stem from a study of OX40 agonist ivuxolimab in advanced cancers. Libraries were prepared by immunoSEQ multiplex PCR; TCRdb keeps only in-frame clonotypes and omits some of them. The data contain 30,000 to 40,000 clones, roughly 90% of them singletons. The material was CD4+ or CD8+ T cells sorted from blood, obtained in a trial of the OX40 agonist ivuxolimab. The receptor was derived from an adult with an advanced solid tumor such as melanoma, head and neck, liver or kidney cancer. V is TRBV2 and J is TRBJ2-1; 10 bases agree with TRBD1. The CDR3 protein is CASSEARDRGWNEQFF. CDR3 DNA: TGTGCCAGCAGTGAAGCGCGGGACAGGGGTTGGAATGAGCAGTTCTTC.